This T cell receptor (beta chain) was documented in a study of CD8 T cell repertoires and HIV-1 epitope variants. The wider study: Enriched T cells were co-cultured with equal numbers of autologous T cell-negative antigen-presenting cells. An uncultured baseline aliquot held 1M T cells. Study outcomes and limitations: Only beta chains were identified, marking proliferation to antigen, not function.

CDR1 and CDR2 (germline): MDHEN, SYDVKM. Losses at the gene ends were 5 bases for V and 0 bases for J; bases not matched to a gene: 3. The CDR3 spans 16 residues. Regarding this clone: Its antigen is not identified.

Produced via immunoSEQ multiplex PCR; TCRdb's table is partial and in-frame only. Of about 95,000 clones in the sample, 60% to 80% were seen once. The chain combines TRBV28 with TRBJ1-4, with 10 bases matching TRBD1. This clonotype was sampled from a male donor with HIV. Sequencing was carried out using uncultured baseline CD8+ T cells from peripheral blood mononuclear cells (PBMCs). The CDR3 sequence is CASSGTGVSTNEKLFF. The CDR3 DNA follows: TGTGCCAGCAGTGGGACAGGGGTTTCAACTAATGAAAAACTGTTTTTT.